These T cell receptor beta chains were read from a single sample in a study of shared clonotypes between healthy human individuals. Data came from immunoSEQ multiplex PCR; TCRdb stores just in-frame clones and leaves some out. The table lists fewer than 1.8 million clones, 98% of them singletons. Material for sequencing was naive CD4+ T cells sorted from blood. The receptor source for this set is a man aged 25 to 45 in good health. Both conserved end residues are part of each CDR3. The D gene is left open where the match is weak. Size is omitted from some rows. Given values are once, few, many or a class for expanded clones.

d_call j_call clone_size v_call cdr3_aa cdr3_nt
. TRBJ1-1 . TRBV9 CASSVDGQGGTEAFF TGTGCCAGCAGCGTAGATGGGCAGGGCGGCACTGAAGCTTTCTTT
TRBD1 TRBJ2-3 . TRBV27 CASSGMRQGTDTQYF TGTGCCAGCAGCGGAATGAGACAGGGTACAGATACGCAGTATTTT
TRBD1 TRBJ1-2 once TRBV2 CASSDRDRHGYTF TGTGCCAGCAGTGACCGGGACAGGCATGGCTACACCTTC
TRBD2 TRBJ2-7 . TRBV10-1 CASSESRGARALYEQYF TGCGCCAGCAGTGAGTCGCGGGGGGCAAGGGCTCTCTACGAGCAGTACTTC
TRBD2 TRBJ2-7 . TRBV5-1 CASSLMPGTISYEQYF TGCGCCAGCAGCTTGATGCCCGGGACTATTTCCTACGAGCAGTACTTC
. TRBJ1-1 . TRBV6-6 CASSYSGARPTEAFF TGTGCCAGCAGTTACTCAGGGGCCCGGCCCACTGAAGCTTTCTTT
TRBD1 TRBJ2-5 . TRBV5-6 CASSPAGGRKTQYF TGTGCCAGCAGCCCCGCAGGGGGTAGAAAGACCCAGTACTTC
. TRBJ1-4 . TRBV12-5 CASGLGTGTPGLENEKLFF TGTGCTAGTGGTTTGGGAACCGGGACGCCCGGGCTCGAAAATGAAAAACTGTTTTTT
TRBD2 TRBJ2-7 . TRBV10-3 CAISDSRRLASEQYF TGTGCCATCAGTGATTCCCGCCGACTAGCCAGCGAGCAGTACTTC
. TRBJ2-7 . TRBV7-8 CASSPLAGAGRTGAYEQYF TGTGCCAGCAGCCCGCTCGCTGGAGCGGGCCGAACGGGCGCCTACGAGCAGTACTTC
TRBD2 TRBJ2-2 . TRBV2 CASSRLALTYTGELFF TGTGCCAGCAGCAGACTAGCGCTTACGTACACCGGGGAGCTGTTTTTT
. TRBJ2-1 . TRBV18 CASSPASGYNEQFF TGTGCCAGCTCACCAGCCAGCGGCTACAATGAGCAGTTCTTC
TRBD2 TRBJ2-7 . TRBV5-4 CASSFSGPKTYEQYF TGTGCCAGCAGCTTTAGCGGGCCTAAGACGTACGAGCAGTACTTC
. TRBJ2-2 . TRBV7-3 CASRQHRATGELFF TGTGCCAGCAGGCAACACAGGGCAACCGGGGAGCTGTTTTTT
. TRBJ2-2 . TRBV9 CASSVAGAVVTGELFF TGTGCCAGCAGCGTCGCGGGGGCTGTCGTCACCGGGGAGCTGTTTTTT
TRBD2 TRBJ2-1 once TRBV19 CASSLIAGGFYNEQFF TGTGCCAGTAGTTTGATCGCGGGAGGTTTTTACAATGAGCAGTTCTTC
TRBD2 TRBJ2-1 . TRBV2 CASTGTSGSGNEQFF TGTGCCAGCACCGGGACTAGCGGGAGTGGCAATGAGCAGTTCTTC
. TRBJ1-3 . TRBV30 CAWSVWTSGNTIYF TGTGCCTGGAGTGTATGGACCTCTGGAAACACCATATATTTT
. TRBJ1-1 . TRBV5-1 CASSLKGNTEAFF TGCGCCAGCAGCTTAAAGGGGAACACTGAAGCTTTCTTT
. TRBJ2-1 . TRBV4-3 CASSQDGNALNEQFF TGCGCCAGCAGCCAAGACGGGAATGCACTCAATGAGCAGTTCTTC
. TRBJ2-5 once TRBV7-2 CASSLAGSGETQYF TGTGCCAGCAGCTTAGCGGGGAGCGGGGAGACCCAGTACTTC
. TRBJ2-1 . TRBV11-3 CASSLNGGLQYNEQFF TGTGCCAGCAGCTTAAACGGGGGACTCCAATACAATGAGCAGTTCTTC
TRBD1 TRBJ2-4 . TRBV5-1 CASMPTPGTGVLLAKNIQYF TGCGCCAGCATGCCCACTCCCGGGACAGGGGTTCTCTTAGCCAAAAACATTCAGTACTTC
. TRBJ2-7 once TRBV5-1 CASSLGVSTEQYF TGCGCCAGCAGCTTGGGCGTATCTACGGAGCAGTACTTC
TRBD1 TRBJ2-7 . TRBV19 CASSIVSGRGLYEQYF TGTGCCAGTAGTATTGTGTCCGGCAGGGGGTTATACGAGCAGTACTTC
TRBD2 TRBJ2-3 . TRBV30 CAWIRPGLADTDTQYF TGTGCCTGGATCCGTCCGGGACTAGCGGACACAGATACGCAGTATTTT